These T cell receptor beta chains were read from a single sample in a study of T-cell memory formation after mild COVID-19. MiXCR was run by TCRdb on the 5' RACE reads, yielding one entry per CDR3 protein. Of hundreds of thousands of distinct CDR3 sequences listed, about 16% are singletons. Sequenced material: PBMCs or a T cell subset sorted from them (not recorded which). All receptors derive from a man between 18 and 35 years old who had mild COVID-19 (a few samples of this study predate the infection). Cell type and time point are not known. Each CDR3 is given with its conserved first and last residue. The order of the fields is clone size, D gene, V gene, J gene, CDR3 protein, CDR3 DNA. The D gene is left open where the match is weak. A row's size may be missing; if present it is once, few, many or a size class.

clone size: many
D gene: -
V gene: TRBV5-1
J gene: TRBJ2-1
CDR3 protein: CASSSGFYNEQFF
CDR3 DNA: TGCGCCAGCAGCTCCGGCTTTTACAATGAGCAGTTCTTC

clone size: -
D gene: TRBD1
V gene: TRBV6-2/TRBV6-3
J gene: TRBJ2-2
CDR3 protein: CASSQQGTGELFF
CDR3 DNA: TGTGCCAGCAGTCAACAGGGGACCGGGGAGCTGTTTTTT

clone size: few
D gene: -
V gene: TRBV3-1
J gene: TRBJ2-3
CDR3 protein: CASSQGWIASTDTQYF
CDR3 DNA: TGTGCCAGCAGCCAAGGATGGATAGCGAGCACAGATACGCAGTATTTT

clone size: few
D gene: -
V gene: TRBV6-2/TRBV6-3
J gene: TRBJ2-1
CDR3 protein: CASSSRQVGGYNEQFF
CDR3 DNA: TGTGCCAGCAGTTCCAGACAGGTGGGCGGCTACAATGAGCAGTTCTTC

clone size: -
D gene: -
V gene: TRBV28
J gene: TRBJ1-4
CDR3 protein: CASSFRSAEKLFF
CDR3 DNA: TGTGCCAGCAGTTTCAGGAGTGCTGAAAAACTGTTTTTT

clone size: -
D gene: TRBD2
V gene: TRBV4-1
J gene: TRBJ2-7
CDR3 protein: CASSWTSGGAYEQYF
CDR3 DNA: TGCGCCAGCAGCTGGACTAGCGGGGGGGCGTACGAGCAGTACTTC

clone size: -
D gene: TRBD1
V gene: TRBV7-9
J gene: TRBJ2-5
CDR3 protein: CASSPRGTGGTQETQYF
CDR3 DNA: TGTGCCAGCAGTCCACGGGGGACAGGGGGGACTCAAGAGACCCAGTACTTC

clone size: -
D gene: TRBD1
V gene: TRBV20-1
J gene: TRBJ2-7
CDR3 protein: CSARIQGAEEQYF
CDR3 DNA: TGCAGTGCTAGGATACAGGGGGCAGAGGAGCAGTACTTC

clone size: few
D gene: -
V gene: TRBV7-9
J gene: TRBJ2-7
CDR3 protein: CASSDWDNNEQYF
CDR3 DNA: TGTGCCAGCAGCGACTGGGACAACAACGAGCAGTACTTC

clone size: few
D gene: -
V gene: TRBV7-8
J gene: TRBJ2-1
CDR3 protein: CASSLGRDLYNEQFF
CDR3 DNA: TGTGCCAGCAGCTTAGGCAGGGACCTGTACAATGAGCAGTTCTTC

clone size: -
D gene: -
V gene: TRBV5-8
J gene: TRBJ2-1
CDR3 protein: CASSLFSGRVYNEQFF
CDR3 DNA: TGTGCCAGCAGCTTGTTTTCCGGGCGCGTCTACAATGAGCAGTTCTTC

clone size: few
D gene: TRBD2
V gene: TRBV28
J gene: TRBJ2-5
CDR3 protein: CASSSVGVPLAEETQYF
CDR3 DNA: TGTGCCAGCAGTTCAGTCGGGGTGCCGCTAGCGGAAGAGACCCAGTACTTC

clone size: -
D gene: -
V gene: TRBV12-3/TRBV12-4
J gene: TRBJ2-3
CDR3 protein: CASSFLVGQYDTQYF
CDR3 DNA: TGTGCCAGCAGTTTTCTTGTGGGTCAATATGATACGCAGTATTTT

clone size: few
D gene: -
V gene: TRBV7-2
J gene: TRBJ2-1
CDR3 protein: CASSYTQGFLFF
CDR3 DNA: TGTGCCAGCAGCTACACTCAGGGTTTTCTGTTCTTC

clone size: -
D gene: -
V gene: TRBV19
J gene: TRBJ2-1
CDR3 protein: CASARAISYNEQFF
CDR3 DNA: TGTGCCAGTGCCCGGGCGATTTCCTACAATGAGCAGTTCTTC